Below, 27 T cell receptor beta chains from the same sample are listed, as sequenced in a study of cytomegalovirus exposure and HLA in healthy donors. The PCR ran on 60 Vbeta and 13 Jbeta primers. TCRdb's table, derived via immunoSEQ multiplex PCR, lists solely in-frame clones and lacks some. The specimen's table records some 180,000 clones. The sample consisted of PBMCs. These receptors came from a man under 40 in good health and CMV-seronegative.

The chain uses TRBV29-1 and TRBJ1-2, with D possibly being TRBD1 (5 bases). V dropped 7 bases and J dropped 3 bases, with 15 bases sitting between them. The CDR3 is 13 amino acids. Germline-derived CDR1 and CDR2 are SQVTM and ANQGSEA. In nucleotides, the CDR3 is TGCAGCGCCACCCTGGGGCAGGACTATGGCTACACCTTC. Translating it yields CSATLGQDYGYTF.

The V and J genes are TRBV6-6 and TRBJ1-5; TRBD1 is a possible D gene (5 bases). The V gene lost 2 bases and the J gene lost 2 bases, with 7 bases spanning the gap. CDR1 is MNHNY and CDR2 is SVGAGI in the germline V gene (reference sequence). CDR3 length equals 14 residues. CDR3 loop: CASSYGGGNQPQHF. The CDR3 nucleotides are TGTGCCAGCAGTTACGGAGGGGGCAATCAGCCCCAGCATTTT.

The chain couples TRBV19 to TRBJ2-7; 11 bases match TRBD1. Losses at the gene ends were 6 bases for V and 4 bases for J; bases not matched to a gene: 11. This CDR3 has 16 residues. Looked up from germline, CDR1 is LNHDA and CDR2 is SQIVND (reference sequence). The CDR3 spells CASRLSGTGGAYEQYF. The CDR3 DNA follows: TGTGCCAGTAGGCTATCCGGGACAGGGGGGGCGTACGAGCAGTACTTC.

This chain connects TRBV18 to TRBJ2-2, with a possible D match to TRBD1 (6 bases). The V and J ends lost 8 bases and 4 bases respectively, with 17 bases between them. From germline, CDR1 is KGHSH and CDR2 LQKENI. This CDR3 comprises 15 residues. The CDR3 nucleotides read TGTGCCAGCCCTACGGACAGCGGCGGCACCGGGGAGCTGTTTTTT. It yields the protein CASPTDSGGTGELFF.

The chain links TRBV10-3 to TRBJ2-1; TRBD1 aligns across 10 bases. CDR1 is ENHRY, CDR2 SYGVKD, per germline. V shed 8 bases, J shed 8 bases, and the junction held 6 bases outside the gene matches. There are 13 residues in the CDR3. The DNA for the CDR3 is TGTGCCATCCGAGGGACAGGGGAGGATGAGCAGTTCTTC. Translating gives CAIRGTGEDEQFF.

V usage is TRBV5-4 and J usage is TRBJ1-2; D unresolved. The V and J ends lost 0 bases and 9 bases respectively, with 12 bases between them. The CDR3 covers 13 residues. The germline CDR1 and CDR2 sequences are SGHNT and YYREEE (reference sequence). CDR3 DNA: TGTGCCAGCAGCTTGGGAGAGGGTGGGAGCTACACCTTC. Translating gives CASSLGEGGSYTF.

The chain recombines TRBV19 with TRBJ2-5; D might be TRBD1 (6 bases). Trimming took 6 bases from V and 5 from J, leaving 19 bases between them. The CDR3 extends over 15 amino acids. Germline CDR1 is LNHDA and CDR2 is SQIVND (reference sequence). Here the CDR3 reads CASSLGGPLKETQYF. The CDR3 region has the DNA TGTGCCAGTAGCCTAGGGGGACCTTTGAAGGAGACCCAGTACTTC.

The chain has TRBV5-1 and TRBJ1-3, with D possibly being TRBD1 (6 bases). CDR3 length: 15 residues. Deletions cut 3 bases from V and 0 bases from J, with 10 bases between. Germline loops: CDR1 SGHRS, CDR2 YFSETQ. The chain's CDR3 is CASSSAGVSGNTIYF. In DNA form, the CDR3 reads TGCGCCAGCAGCTCGGCAGGGGTCTCTGGAAACACCATATATTTT.

The V call is TRBV4-3, the J call TRBJ2-2; TRBD2 matches at 10 bases. The V gene end was trimmed by 4 bases and the J gene end by 4 bases; junction bases not matched to a gene: 3. The germline V gene encodes CDR1 LGHNA and CDR2 YSLEER. This CDR3 contains 15 residues. The CDR3 region has the DNA TGCGCCAGCAGCCTGAGCGGGGGGGCCACCGGGGAGCTGTTTTTT. The encoded protein is CASSLSGGATGELFF.

The J gene is TRBJ1-1, the V gene TRBV19, with 7 bases fitting TRBD1. CDR1 is LNHDA and CDR2 is SQIVND in the germline V gene (reference sequence). This CDR3 region has 16 residues. Losses at the gene ends were 10 bases for V and 0 bases for J; bases not matched to a gene: 14. As DNA, the CDR3 is TGTGCCACCCGACAGGGCGGGACGTCGATGAACACTGAAGCTTTCTTT. Protein: CATRQGGTSMNTEAFF. The full variable domain, its missing parts supplied by reference TRBV19 and TRBJ1-1, is DGGITQSPKYLFRKEGQNVTLSCEQNLNHDAMYWYRQDPGQGLRLIYYSQIVNDFQKGDIAEGYSVSREKKESFPLTVTSAQKNPTAFYLCATRQGGTSMNTEAFFGQGTRLTVV.

The V call is TRBV19, the J call TRBJ2-1; 7 bases are a match to TRBD2. Germline V lookup: CDR1 LNHDA, CDR2 SQIVND (reference sequence). V was clipped by 7 bases and J by 6 bases; unmatched bases: 12. The CDR3 spans 15 residues. CDR3 residues: CASTRSGPSGNEQFF. As DNA, the CDR3 is TGTGCCAGTACCCGTAGCGGGCCCTCTGGCAATGAGCAGTTCTTC.

The chain has TRBV9 and TRBJ2-1; TRBD1 matches 7 bases. Losses at the gene ends were 0 bases for V and 7 bases for J; bases not matched to a gene: 16. The CDR3 is made up of 18 amino acids. Per the germline V gene, CDR1 is SGDLS and CDR2 is YYNGEE. CDR3: CASSVATMTGTVPNEQFF. The CDR3 coding sequence is TGTGCCAGCAGCGTAGCTACAATGACGGGGACAGTCCCTAATGAGCAGTTCTTC.

As DNA, the CDR3 is TGTGCCAGCAGCGTAGGGGGAGGGAATGAAAAACTGTTTTTT. Translating gives CASSVGGGNEKLFF. J is TRBJ1-4 and V is TRBV9; D gene unclear. Germline CDR1 SGDLS, CDR2 YYNGEE. This CDR3 is built from 14 residues. Trimming stripped 0 bases from V and 5 bases from J, with 8 bases between.

The chain is built from TRBV18 and TRBJ1-1; D is ambiguous. The CDR3 covers 16 residues. The germline CDR1 and CDR2 sequences are KGHSH and LQKENI. Deletions cut 0 bases from V and 0 bases from J, with 11 bases between. CDR3: CASSPPGSFMNTEAFF. CDR3 nucleotides: TGTGCCAGCTCACCACCCGGTTCGTTTATGAACACTGAAGCTTTCTTT.

This chain connects TRBV19 to TRBJ1-5; the D gene is possibly TRBD1 (6 bases). The CDR3 contains 17 residues. Trimming stripped 6 bases from V and 0 bases from J, with 18 bases between. Germline loops: CDR1 LNHDA, CDR2 SQIVND (reference sequence). The CDR3 spells CASSPPTGRVSNQPQHF. The CDR3 nucleotides read TGTGCCAGTAGCCCACCCACAGGGAGGGTTAGCAATCAGCCCCAGCATTTT.

The rearrangement joins TRBV13 to TRBJ1-5, with D unclear. CDR1 and CDR2 from the germline V gene are PRHDT and FYEKMQ (reference sequence). Trimming left V 2 bases short and J 1 base short, with 9 bases between. The CDR3 is 15 residues long. The CDR3 reads CASSLNVRSNQPQHF. CDR3 sequence (DNA): TGTGCCAGCAGCTTAAATGTGCGCAGCAATCAGCCCCAGCATTTT.

The gene calls are TRBV28 and TRBJ2-1; a weak D match, TRBD2 (5 bases). Trimming pared 5 bases from V and 6 bases from J, leaving 23 bases between. This CDR3 region has 17 residues. Germline V gives CDR1 MDHEN, CDR2 SYDVKM. The CDR3 DNA sequence: TGTGCCAGCAGTACTTTCTCCGGGCCCCCGAGGGCCAATGAGCAGTTCTTC. Residues: CASSTFSGPPRANEQFF.

The rearrangement uses TRBV5-4 and TRBJ1-1; D remains ambiguous. The germline gives CDR1 SGHNT, CDR2 YYREEE (reference sequence). The ends were cut back, 3 bases at V and 1 base at J, with 22 bases in the middle. The CDR3 has 18 amino acids. CDR3 protein: CASSSPSSLRVPNTEAFF. CDR3 in DNA: TGTGCCAGCAGCTCCCCATCTTCCCTCCGCGTACCGAACACTGAAGCTTTCTTT. The full variable domain, rest sourced from reference TRBV5-4 and TRBJ1-1, is ETGVTQSPTHLIKTRGQQVTLRCSSQSGHNTVSWYQQALGQGPQFIFQYYREEENGRGNFPPRFSGLQFPNYSSELNVNALELDDSALYLCASSSPSSLRVPNTEAFFGQGTRLTVV.

This chain uses TRBV28 with TRBJ2-4; TRBD2 aligns across 7 bases. This CDR3 contains 16 residues. Germline lookup yields CDR1 MDHEN and CDR2 SYDVKM. The ends lost 3 bases at V and 3 bases at J; junction bases unmatched: 8. In nucleotides, the CDR3 is TGTGCCAGCAGTTTCTCGGGGGGATTAGACAAAAACATTCAGTACTTC. Protein product: CASSFSGGLDKNIQYF.

The V and J genes are TRBV5-4 and TRBJ1-1, with D perhaps TRBD1 (5 bases). From germline, CDR1 is SGHNT and CDR2 YYREEE (reference sequence). The length of the CDR3 is 16 residues. Trimming pared 3 bases from V and 3 bases from J, leaving 18 bases between. CDR3 coding DNA: TGTGCCAGCAGCTCCCCGCGGGGGAAGAAGGACACTGAAGCTTTCTTT. Translation gives CASSSPRGKKDTEAFF.

This chain connects TRBV18 to TRBJ2-3; TRBD2 aligns across 8 bases. V lost 0 bases and J lost 1; bases outside the gene matches: 6. In germline, CDR1 is KGHSH, CDR2 LQKENI. The CDR3 runs to 17 residues. The CDR3 region is CASSPPASGGGTDTQYF. In nucleotides, the CDR3 is TGTGCCAGCTCACCACCGGCCAGCGGGGGTGGCACAGATACGCAGTATTTT.

The genes are TRBV2 and TRBJ1-3, with D uncertain. The CDR3 is 15 amino acids. V was cut by 6 bases and J by 0 bases, with 12 bases left in between. Germline CDR1 reads SNHLY; CDR2 reads FYNNEI. CDR3 amino acids: CASREGDYSGNTIYF. CDR3 nucleotides: TGTGCCAGCAGGGAGGGCGACTACTCTGGAAACACCATATATTTT.

The CDR3 spells CASSKSHPFRGSSYNSPLHF. The CDR3 DNA reads TGTGCCAGCAGCAAATCCCACCCGTTTAGAGGGTCCTCCTATAATTCACCCCTCCACTTT. The chain links TRBV21-1 to TRBJ1-6. TRBV21-1 represents a pseudogene. This CDR3 is built from 20 residues.

This sequence joins TRBV27 and TRBJ2-1; TRBD1 is a possible D gene (6 bases). Trimming cost V 3 bases and J 6 bases, with 18 bases left between them. Germline lookup yields CDR1 MNHEY and CDR2 SMNVEV (reference sequence). This CDR3 has 16 residues. CDR3 sequence (DNA): TGTGCCAGCAGTTTGTCCCAGGGGATGGGTATCAATGAGCAGTTCTTC. Its protein is CASSLSQGMGINEQFF.

V is TRBV4-1 and J is TRBJ2-3; a possible D gene is TRBD1 (6 bases). The CDR3 contains 17 residues. CDR1 is MGHRA and CDR2 is YSYEKL in the germline V gene. Trimming took off 3 bases at V and 5 bases at J, with 21 bases between the two ends. The CDR3 bases are TGCGCCAGCAGCCAGCTCAGGGGCTCTCCCCATGTAGATACGCAGTATTTT. Translating gives CASSQLRGSPHVDTQYF.

The chain employs TRBV9 and TRBJ1-1; D is uncertain. Trimming shortened V by 3 bases and J by 0 bases, and 15 bases separated the two germline ends. The CDR3 contains 16 residues. CDR1 and CDR2 (germline): SGDLS, YYNGEE. The CDR3 spells CASSAPRGGLNTEAFF. The CDR3, as DNA: TGTGCCAGCAGCGCCCCCCGGGGAGGATTGAACACTGAAGCTTTCTTT.

The chain joins TRBV11-3 to TRBJ2-1, with 7 bases aligning to TRBD2. Trimming took 3 bases from V and 0 from J; bases not matched to a gene: 11. Germline loops: CDR1 SGHNT, CDR2 YENEEA. This CDR3 contains 18 residues. CDR3 protein: CASSLGEGQGGSYNEQFF. The CDR3 nucleotides are TGTGCCAGCAGCTTGGGGGAGGGCCAGGGCGGCTCCTACAATGAGCAGTTCTTC.